This T cell receptor beta chain came from a study of PD-1 blockade in classical Hodgkin lymphoma. Overall study: Patients were given intravenous nivolumab, 3 mg/kg, every 2 weeks.

The sample's time point: cycle 4 day 1 (C4D1), after six to seven weeks of nivolumab. Each of the patients experienced relapse following autologous stem cell transplantation, and their brentuximab vedotin exposure differed. Study-level findings and limits: Patients who initiated nivolumab within 1 year of ASCT were excluded. Those achieving complete response showed baseline diversity like newly diagnosed patients.

The data were produced by immunoSEQ multiplex PCR, yet TCRdb's version contains in-frame clones alone and is incomplete. The sample records tens of thousands of clones, around 87% being singletons. J lost 3 bases, V lost 6 bases, and 3 bases had no gene match. This CDR3 spans 14 amino acids. The germline gives CDR1 MNHNS, CDR2 SASEGT. With respect to this clone: Its antigen is undetermined.

Material: peripheral blood mononuclear cells (PBMCs), obtained before the fourth cycle of nivolumab. This sequence was found in a human donor with classical Hodgkin lymphoma. V usage is TRBV6-1 and J usage is TRBJ2-1, with 9 nucleotides matching TRBD1. CDR3 sequence reads: CASRGGQGYNEQFF. CDR3 coding DNA: TGTGCCAGCAGAGGGGGACAGGGCTACAATGAGCAGTTCTTC.